These 27 T cell receptor beta chains came from one sample sequenced in a study of TIL therapy for anti-PD-1-resistant metastatic lung cancer. Time point of the sample: pre-treatment sample, taken before nivolumab and TIL therapy. Most excised metastases sampled were pleural nodules or supraclavicular lymph nodes. Sequencing used immunoSEQ v3. Only in-frame clones appear in the TCRdb table, and some are missing; sequencing was by immunoSEQ multiplex PCR. Of around 8,000 clones in the sample, roughly 70% were seen once. The source material was tumor tissue, sampled at baseline. These receptors came from a person aged 25-80 years with non-small cell lung cancer.

The chain combines TRBV28 with TRBJ1-1; no clear D. Deletions cut 7 bases from V and 4 bases from J, with 25 bases between. This CDR3 is 17 amino acids long. Germline loops: CDR1 MDHEN, CDR2 SYDVKM. CDR3 DNA: TGTGCCAGCACCCCGCCAGGTAGGACCCACCACGGCACTGAAGCTTTCTTT. It yields the protein CASTPPGRTHHGTEAFF.

In its sample, this clone was seen once. This chain links TRBV5-4 with TRBJ2-1; TRBD1 aligns across 8 bases. Trimming at V came to 0 bases and at J to 7 bases, leaving 18 bases not matched to a gene. The CDR3 length is 19 residues. From germline, CDR1 is SGHNT and CDR2 YYREEE (reference sequence). This chain's CDR3 is CASSLDKVTDRGRRNEQFF. The DNA for the CDR3 is TGTGCCAGCAGCTTGGATAAGGTTACAGACAGGGGAAGAAGGAATGAGCAGTTCTTC.

This clone has just one count. The chain joins TRBV5-1 to TRBJ2-7; the match to TRBD1 covers 7 bases. The CDR3 has 14 amino acids. The V gene's germline CDR1 is SGHRS and CDR2 YFSETQ. V dropped 1 base and J dropped 0; count of bases not matched to a gene: 1. This CDR3 is CASSLTGDSYEQYF. Written as DNA, the CDR3 is TGCGCCAGCAGCTTGACAGGGGACTCCTACGAGCAGTACTTC.

This clone was picked up a small number of times. This chain links TRBV28 with TRBJ2-3, with D perhaps TRBD1 or TRBD2 (6 bases each). This CDR3 spans 16 amino acids. Germline CDR1 reads MDHEN; CDR2 reads SYDVKM. V lost 5 bases, J lost 0 bases, and 15 bases lay in between. The CDR3 region is CASSVMGGWSTDTQYF. The DNA for the CDR3 is TGTGCCAGCAGTGTGATGGGGGGCTGGAGCACAGATACGCAGTATTTT. Full variable domain (rest looked up from reference TRBV28 and TRBJ2-3): DVKVTQSSRYLVKRTGEKVFLECVQDMDHENMFWYRQDPGLGLRLIYFSYDVKMKEKGDIPEGYSVSREKKERFSLILESASTNQTSMYLCASSVMGGWSTDTQYFGPGTRLTVL.

The chain combines TRBV7-8 with TRBJ2-2, with D maybe TRBD2 (7 bases). The CDR3 totals 14 residues. Germline CDR1 SGHVS, CDR2 FQNEAQ. V was pared by 1 base and J by 8 bases, with 11 bases between. CDR3 protein: CASSLEGGTGELFF. The CDR3, as DNA: TGTGCCAGCAGCTTAGAGGGGGGGACGGGGGAGCTGTTTTTT. Supplemented by reference TRBV7-8 and TRBJ2-2, the full variable domain reads GAGVSQSPRYKVAKRGQDVALRCDPISGHVSLFWYQQALGQGPEFLTYFQNEAQLDKSGLPSDRFFAERPEGSVSTLKIQRTQQEDSAVYLCASSLEGGTGELFFGEGSRLTVL.

The gene calls are TRBV28 and TRBJ2-3; the D gene is possibly TRBD2 (6 bases). V shed 1 base and J shed 0 bases, with 11 bases lying between them. The CDR3 runs to 16 residues. Germline lookup yields CDR1 MDHEN and CDR2 SYDVKM. CDR3 DNA: TGTGCCAGCAGTTTATTTGGCGGGAAAAGCACAGATACGCAGTATTTT. This sequence encodes CASSLFGGKSTDTQYF.

This rearrangement joins TRBV2 to TRBJ1-2; D unclear. The CDR3 is 16 residues long. V was shortened by 3 bases and J by 11 bases, with 25 bases between the two germline ends. Germline loops: CDR1 SNHLY, CDR2 FYNNEI. The CDR3 region is CASSEDVGGYIYRYTF. The CDR3, as DNA: TGTGCCAGCAGTGAGGACGTCGGTGGGTATATCTATAGATACACCTTC.

J is TRBJ2-5 and V is TRBV5-4; 7 nucleotides align to TRBD2. V dropped 3 bases and J dropped 9; count of bases not matched to a gene: 11. The germline V gene encodes CDR1 SGHNT and CDR2 YYREEE (reference sequence). The CDR3 has 14 residues. Here the CDR3 DNA reads TGTGCCAGCAGCTCTGGTGGGGGGGGAGTAGCCCAGTACTTC. Its protein is CASSSGGGGVAQYF.

The chain carries TRBV14 and TRBJ2-2; D not certain. Per the germline V gene, CDR1 is SGHDN and CDR2 is FVKESK. This CDR3 has 13 residues. Trimming cost V 4 bases and J 6 bases, with 9 bases left between them. DNA of the CDR3: TGTGCCAGCAGCCCAAATTGGGCCGGGGAGCTGTTTTTT. Translated: CASSPNWAGELFF.

The chain combines TRBV27 with TRBJ2-5, with D unresolved. V gave up 4 bases and J gave up 10 bases, with 16 bases separating them. CDR1 MNHEY and CDR2 SMNVEV come from the germline V gene (reference sequence). The CDR3 length is 13 residues. CDR3: CASSSSPTRGQYF. CDR3 DNA sequence: TGTGCCAGCAGTTCCTCCCCGACTCGAGGCCAGTACTTC.

This chain uses TRBV12-5 with TRBJ2-3; TRBD1 matches 8 bases. CDR1 and CDR2 (germline): LGHNT, FRNRAP. The V segment lost 2 bases and the J segment 7 bases; nucleotides outside the gene matches: 2. This CDR3 spans 13 amino acids. CDR3 coding DNA: TGTGCTAGTGGTTTGCAGGGGGCAAATACGCAGTATTTT. Its translation: CASGLQGANTQYF.

The gene calls are TRBV27 and TRBJ1-2; the match to TRBD1 covers 7 bases. There are 15 residues in the CDR3. Germline values: CDR1 MNHEY, CDR2 SMNVEV (reference sequence). V lost 5 bases and J lost 4; bases outside the gene matches: 10. In nucleotides, the CDR3 is TGTGCCAGCAGTCCCACAGGGGTACTTGGCTATGGCTACACCTTC. Its translation is CASSPTGVLGYGYTF.

In its sample, this clone was seen a few times. V is TRBV19 and J is TRBJ2-1; 11 bases are a match to TRBD2. CDR3 length: 15 amino acids. Trimming at V came to 5 bases and at J to 2 bases, leaving 2 bases not matched to a gene. Germline loops: CDR1 LNHDA, CDR2 SQIVND (reference sequence). CDR3 in DNA: TGTGCCAGTAGTGTGACTAGCGGGGCCTACAATGAGCAGTTCTTC. It is translated as CASSVTSGAYNEQFF.

The J gene is TRBJ1-2, the V gene TRBV6-5; 8 bases align to TRBD1. The CDR3 loop spans 11 amino acids. Trimming at V came to 8 bases and at J to 4 bases, leaving 0 bases not matched to a gene. The germline V gene encodes CDR1 MNHEY and CDR2 SVGAGI. Here the CDR3 DNA reads TGTGCCAGCGGACAGGGCTATGGCTACACCTTC. Amino acids: CASGQGYGYTF.

This chain uses TRBV5-1 with TRBJ2-2; D is undetermined. Germline-derived CDR1 and CDR2 are SGHRS and YFSETQ. V was cut by 1 base and J by 6 bases, with 10 bases left in between. The CDR3 sequence is 14 residues long. Here the CDR3 DNA reads TGCGCCAGCAGCTTGAGCGCTAGTCCCGGGGAGCTGTTTTTT. Translation gives CASSLSASPGELFF.

V gene TRBV5-5 combines with J gene TRBJ1-6; TRBD1 agrees at 10 bases. This CDR3 is built from 15 residues. Losses at the gene ends were 3 bases for V and 13 bases for J; bases not matched to a gene: 10. Germline values: CDR1 SGHKS, CDR2 YYEKEE (reference sequence). CDR3 residues: CASSSSGTGVLPLHF. DNA of the CDR3: TGTGCCAGCAGCTCTTCCGGGACAGGGGTCCTCCCCCTCCACTTT.

The V and J genes are TRBV28 and TRBJ1-2; a weak D match, TRBD1 (5 bases). The CDR3 is 13 residues long. Trimming stripped 7 bases from V and 4 bases from J, with 13 bases between. Per germline, CDR1 MDHEN and CDR2 SYDVKM. The CDR3 spells CASNWGGTYGYTF. The DNA of the CDR3 is TGTGCCAGCAACTGGGGAGGGACCTATGGCTACACCTTC.

The chain employs TRBV7-8 and TRBJ1-2; D call uncertain. The CDR3 length is 14 residues. The germline V gene encodes CDR1 SGHVS and CDR2 FQNEAQ. Trimming removed 5 bases at V and 2 bases at J, with 12 bases between. The CDR3 is CASSLTTVNYGYTF. In nucleotides, the CDR3 is TGTGCCAGCAGCCTGACGACGGTGAACTATGGCTACACCTTC.

Only one count was recorded for this clone. The rearrangement joins TRBV5-4 to TRBJ2-5; D might be TRBD2 (7 bases). This CDR3 is built from 14 residues. Looked up from germline, CDR1 is SGHNT and CDR2 is YYREEE (reference sequence). Trimming shortened V by 1 base and J by 4 bases, and 11 bases separated the two germline ends. This CDR3 reads CASSLRGGGETQYF. CDR3 nucleotides: TGTGCCAGCAGCTTGAGGGGGGGCGGAGAGACCCAGTACTTC.

This chain uses TRBV30 with TRBJ2-1; 9 bases are a match to TRBD2. This CDR3 comprises 15 residues. V trimming: 2 bases; J trimming: 5 bases; junction bases outside the gene matches: 7. Germline CDR1 reads GTSNPN; CDR2 reads SVGIG (reference sequence). The CDR3 bases are TGTGCCTGGAGTAGGGCTAGCGGGGCCAACAATGAGCAGTTCTTC. It encodes CAWSRASGANNEQFF.

The rearrangement joins TRBV5-1 to TRBJ2-2; 14 bases are shared with TRBD2. Germline CDR1 SGHRS, CDR2 YFSETQ. The CDR3 has 17 residues. V lost 3 bases, J lost 6 bases, and 7 bases stayed unmatched. The CDR3 region is CASSSQRLAGGAGELFF. CDR3 bases: TGCGCCAGCAGCTCGCAACGACTAGCGGGAGGGGCCGGGGAGCTGTTTTTT.

CDR3 bases: TGTGCCAGCTCACCGAGACCTAGTTTACAGGGGTTCTATGGCTACACCTTC. Translating it yields CASSPRPSLQGFYGYTF. This chain uses TRBV18 with TRBJ1-2; 7 bases are a match to TRBD1. The CDR3 runs 17 residues. Trimming took 3 bases from V and 4 from J; bases not matched to a gene: 14. Germline V CDR1 and CDR2: KGHSH, LQKENI. The entire variable domain, with the rest obtained from reference TRBV18 and TRBJ1-2, is as follows: NAGVMQNPRHLVRRRGQEARLRCSPMKGHSHVYWYRQLPEEGLKFMVYLQKENIIDESGMPKERFSAEFPKEGPSILRIQQVVRGDSAAYFCASSPRPSLQGFYGYTFGSGTRLTVV.

The chain links TRBV2 to TRBJ2-7; TRBD2 is a possible D gene (6 bases). The V gene lost 6 bases and the J gene lost 3 bases, with 9 bases spanning the gap. CDR1 is SNHLY and CDR2 is FYNNEI in the germline V gene. CDR3 length: 12 residues. CDR3 residues: CASRGDFYEQYF. CDR3 sequence (DNA): TGTGCCAGCAGAGGGGACTTCTACGAGCAGTACTTC.

Only a few counts were recorded for this clone. This chain uses TRBV6-5 with TRBJ1-1; D is ambiguous. Germline V gives CDR1 MNHEY, CDR2 SVGAGI. The V and J ends lost 1 base and 4 bases respectively, with 7 bases between them. The CDR3 length is 13 residues. The CDR3 DNA is TGTGCCAGCAGTTACTTAGGACGCACTGAAGCTTTCTTT. Amino acids: CASSYLGRTEAFF.

V gene TRBV5-1 combines with J gene TRBJ2-3; 13 bases fit TRBD2. The junction had 6 bases not matched to a gene; V was cut back by 0 bases and J by 2 bases. Germline loops: CDR1 SGHRS, CDR2 YFSETQ. The CDR3 length is 18 residues. The CDR3 DNA follows: TGCGCCAGCAGCTTGGAACTAGCGGGGGGGGACCTCACAGATACGCAGTATTTT. Its translation: CASSLELAGGDLTDTQYF.

This sequence joins TRBV7-6 and TRBJ1-3; 8 nucleotides match TRBD1. The CDR3 spans 16 residues. Germline V gene sequence: CDR1 SGHVS, CDR2 FNYEAQ. J gave up 4 bases and V 1 base, and 6 bases lay outside the gene matches. CDR3 in amino acids: CASSLGLTGAGNTIYF. The CDR3 DNA sequence: TGTGCCAGCAGCTTAGGTCTGACAGGGGCCGGAAACACCATATATTTT.

This sequence joins TRBV2 and TRBJ1-2, with 7 bases that match TRBD1. The CDR3 consists of 12 residues. In germline, CDR1 is SNHLY, CDR2 FYNNEI. V lost 5 bases to trimming and J lost 8 bases; unmatched junction nucleotides: 5. The CDR3 nucleotides read TGTGCCAGCAGTCGGGACAGCGGCGGCTACACCTTC. Residues: CASSRDSGGYTF.